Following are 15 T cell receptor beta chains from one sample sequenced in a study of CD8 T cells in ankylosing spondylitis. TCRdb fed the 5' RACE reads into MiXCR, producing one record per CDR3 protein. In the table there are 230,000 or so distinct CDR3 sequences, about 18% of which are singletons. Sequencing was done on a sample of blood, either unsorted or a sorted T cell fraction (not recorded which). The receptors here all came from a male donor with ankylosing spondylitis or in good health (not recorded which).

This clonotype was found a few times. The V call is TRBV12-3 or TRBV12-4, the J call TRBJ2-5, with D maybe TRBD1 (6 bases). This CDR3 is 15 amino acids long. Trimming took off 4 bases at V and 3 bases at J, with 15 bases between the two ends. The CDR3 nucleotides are TGTGCCAGCAGTTCAAGAACAGGGTTGGAAGAGACCCAGTACTTC. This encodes CASSSRTGLEETQYF.

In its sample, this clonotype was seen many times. The DNA of the CDR3 is TGCAGTGCAACCATAGCGGGAATCACAGGGGAGACCCAGTACTTC. It translates to CSATIAGITGETQYF. The V gene is TRBV20-1, the J gene TRBJ2-5; TRBD2 matches at 8 bases. The CDR3 sequence is 15 residues long. Germline lookup yields CDR1 DFQATT and CDR2 SNEGSKA (reference sequence). The V gene end was trimmed by 6 bases and the J gene end by 5 bases; junction bases not matched to a gene: 14.

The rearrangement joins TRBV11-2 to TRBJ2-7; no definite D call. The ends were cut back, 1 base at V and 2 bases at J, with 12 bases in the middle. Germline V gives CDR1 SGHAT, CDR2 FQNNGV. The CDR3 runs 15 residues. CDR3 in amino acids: CASSLVVAATYEQYF. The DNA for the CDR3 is TGTGCCAGCAGCTTAGTCGTGGCAGCAACCTACGAGCAGTACTTC.

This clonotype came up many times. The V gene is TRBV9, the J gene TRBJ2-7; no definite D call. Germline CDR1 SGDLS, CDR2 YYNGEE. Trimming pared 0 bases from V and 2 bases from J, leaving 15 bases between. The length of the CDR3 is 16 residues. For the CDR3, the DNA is TGTGCCAGCAGCGTAGGTTTCTCCGAATTAACCTACGAGCAGTACTTC. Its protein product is CASSVGFSELTYEQYF. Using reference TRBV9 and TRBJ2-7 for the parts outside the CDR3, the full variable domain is DSGVTQTPKHLITATGQRVTLRCSPRSGDLSVYWYQQSLDQGLQFLIQYYNGEERAKGNILERFSAQQFPDLHSELNLSSLELGDSALYFCASSVGFSELTYEQYFGPGTRLTVT.

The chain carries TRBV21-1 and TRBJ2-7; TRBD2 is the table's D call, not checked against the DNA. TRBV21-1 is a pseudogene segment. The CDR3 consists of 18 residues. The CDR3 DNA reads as TGTGCCAGCAGCAAAAGTAGGCTAGCGGGAGGCCCCACCTACGAGCAGTACTTC. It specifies CASSKSRLAGGPTYEQYF.

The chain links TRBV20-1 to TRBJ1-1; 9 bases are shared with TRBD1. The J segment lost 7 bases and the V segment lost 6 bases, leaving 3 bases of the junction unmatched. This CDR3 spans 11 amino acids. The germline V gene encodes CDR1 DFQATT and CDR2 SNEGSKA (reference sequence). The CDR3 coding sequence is TGCAGTGCGCCGGACAGGGGTGAAGCTTTCTTT. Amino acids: CSAPDRGEAFF.

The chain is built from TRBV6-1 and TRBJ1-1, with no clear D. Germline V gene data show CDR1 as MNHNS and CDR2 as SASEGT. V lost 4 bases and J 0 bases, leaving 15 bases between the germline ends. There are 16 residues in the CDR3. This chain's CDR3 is CASSGRTPLMNTEAFF. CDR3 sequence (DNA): TGTGCCAGCAGTGGAAGGACGCCACTGATGAACACTGAAGCTTTCTTT.

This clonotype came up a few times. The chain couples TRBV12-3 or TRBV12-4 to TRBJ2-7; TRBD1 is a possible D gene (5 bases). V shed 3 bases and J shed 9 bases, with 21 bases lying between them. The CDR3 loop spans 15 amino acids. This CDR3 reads CASSFGQGYLRVQYF. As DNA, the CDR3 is TGTGCCAGCAGTTTCGGGCAGGGCTATCTACGAGTGCAGTACTTC.

Here the CDR3 DNA reads TGTGCCAGTAGTACGGGGACTGAACCCTACAATGAGCAGTTCTTC. As protein: CASSTGTEPYNEQFF. The V and J genes are TRBV19 and TRBJ2-1; D may be TRBD2 (6 bases). V shed 4 bases and J shed 2 bases, with 12 bases lying between them. The length of the CDR3 is 15 residues. In germline, CDR1 is LNHDA, CDR2 SQIVND (reference sequence). The whole variable domain, filled in from reference TRBV19 and TRBJ2-1, reads DGGITQSPKYLFRKEGQNVTLSCEQNLNHDAMYWYRQDPGQGLRLIYYSQIVNDFQKGDIAEGYSVSREKKESFPLTVTSAQKNPTAFYLCASSTGTEPYNEQFFGPGTRLTVL.

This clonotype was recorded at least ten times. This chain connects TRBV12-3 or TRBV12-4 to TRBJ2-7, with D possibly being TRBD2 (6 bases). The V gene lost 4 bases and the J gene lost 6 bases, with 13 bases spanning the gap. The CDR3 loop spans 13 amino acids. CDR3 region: CASSSGVTVEQYF. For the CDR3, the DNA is TGTGCCAGCAGTTCGGGGGTAACGGTCGAGCAGTACTTC.

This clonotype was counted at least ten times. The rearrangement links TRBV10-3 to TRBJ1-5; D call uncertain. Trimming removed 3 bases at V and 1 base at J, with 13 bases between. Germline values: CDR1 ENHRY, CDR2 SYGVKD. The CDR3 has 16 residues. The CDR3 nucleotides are TGTGCCATCAGTGAACGAAGTACGGGAAGCAATCAGCCCCAGCATTTT. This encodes CAISERSTGSNQPQHF.

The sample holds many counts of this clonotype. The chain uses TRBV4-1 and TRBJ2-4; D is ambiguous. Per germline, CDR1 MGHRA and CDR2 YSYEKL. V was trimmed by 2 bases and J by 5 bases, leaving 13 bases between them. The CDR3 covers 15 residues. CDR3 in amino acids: CASSQRLLSENIQYF. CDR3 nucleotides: TGCGCCAGCAGCCAACGCTTGCTCTCAGAAAACATTCAGTACTTC.

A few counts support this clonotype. The CDR3: CSVVYRGTYEQYF. As DNA, the CDR3 is TGCAGCGTTGTTTACAGGGGGACCTACGAGCAGTACTTC. The chain recombines TRBV29-1 with TRBJ2-7, with 8 bases that match TRBD1. The CDR3 is 13 amino acids. V trimming: 4 bases; J trimming: 2 bases; junction bases outside the gene matches: 4. The germline gives CDR1 SQVTM, CDR2 ANQGSEA.

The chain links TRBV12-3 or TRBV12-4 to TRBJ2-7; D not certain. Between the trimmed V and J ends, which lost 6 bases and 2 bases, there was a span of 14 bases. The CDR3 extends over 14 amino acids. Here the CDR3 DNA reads TGTGCCAGCAGGACATCGGACCGACCCTACGAGCAGTACTTC. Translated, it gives CASRTSDRPYEQYF.

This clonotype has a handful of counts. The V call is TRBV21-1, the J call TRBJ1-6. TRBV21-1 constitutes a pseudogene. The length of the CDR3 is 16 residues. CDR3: CASSLKNRSYNSPLHF. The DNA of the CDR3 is TGTGCCAGCAGCCTAAAGAATAGGTCCTATAATTCACCCCTCCACTTT.